The clone carrying this TCR beta chain has a count of ten or more. This sample is part of a study of molecular identifiers for immune sequencing clone quantification. One entry per CDR3 protein, called by TCRdb with MiXCR from the PCR reads. Of hundreds of thousands of distinct CDR3 sequences in the sample, roughly a quarter were seen once. V was trimmed by 6 bases and J by 4 bases, leaving 8 bases between them. This CDR3 comprises 12 residues. The germline V gene encodes CDR1 SGHTA and CDR2 FQGNSA. Sequenced sample: naive CD8+ T cells from blood, with Jurkat cell RNA spiked in. As to subset: FACS-sorted CD8+CD4-CCR7+CD45RA+ naive T cells. The TCR sequence derives from a human donor in good health. Some libraries in this study had Jurkat cell RNA spiked in. V is TRBV7-2 and J is TRBJ2-3; D is undetermined. The CDR3 sequence is CASRSNPDTQYF. CDR3 in DNA: TGTGCCAGCAGGTCCAACCCAGATACGCAGTATTTT.